The next 26 T cell receptor beta chains were all read from a single sample in a study of Ad26.COV2.S vaccination and SARS-CoV-2 variants. Sequenced by immunoSEQ multiplex PCR; TCRdb stores in-frame clones only, minus some. There are approximately 360,000 clones in the sample; under 90% occur only once, and 7% to 9.5% lies in the top ten. Treatment: 15 to 20 received Ad26.COV2.S at low or high dose, single or two shots; a few received placebo; per-sample allocation not given. The investigators took samples on day 63 after the first vaccine or placebo injection. The material sequenced was peripheral blood, taken in a trial of Ad26.COV2.S vaccine versus placebo. The receptors derive from a person between 18 and 60 years old who received the Ad26.COV2.S COVID-19 vaccine or a placebo.

CDR3 loop: CASSSPPRGQYF. CDR3 sequence (DNA): TGTGCCAGCAGCTCTCCCCCTCGTGGGCAGTATTTT. The chain recombines TRBV13 with TRBJ2-3; D call uncertain. The V and J ends lost 4 bases and 11 bases respectively, with 13 bases between them. This CDR3 has 12 amino acids. The germline gives CDR1 PRHDT, CDR2 FYEKMQ (reference sequence).

The V call is TRBV5-1, the J call TRBJ2-3, with 7 bases identical to TRBD1. The CDR3 loop spans 16 amino acids. Germline loops: CDR1 SGHRS, CDR2 YFSETQ. V was clipped by 3 bases and J by 0 bases; unmatched bases: 7. The CDR3 nucleotides are TGCGCCAGCAGCTCCCAAGGGGGCTCAAGCACAGATACGCAGTATTTT. Amino acid sequence: CASSSQGGSSTDTQYF.

This clone was seen only once. The genes are TRBV7-5 and TRBJ1-2; the listed D gene, TRBD1, was not tested against the DNA. TRBV7-5 is termed a pseudogene. This CDR3 comprises 17 residues. CDR3 region: CARSSGRQGLTNYGYTF. For the CDR3, the DNA is TGTGCCAGAAGCTCGGGGCGGCAGGGGCTGACTAACTATGGCTACACCTTC.

With respect to this clone: The same CDR3 also results from other DNA sequences found in this sample. V and J are TRBV9 and TRBJ1-3; D remains unclear. The CDR3 is 14 residues long. With 1 base removed from V and 0 bases from J, the gap between germline ends came to 5 bases. CDR1 is SGDLS and CDR2 is YYNGEE in the germline V gene. The CDR3: CASSVQSSGNTIYF. CDR3 nucleotide sequence: TGTGCCAGCAGCGTACAGAGCTCTGGAAACACCATATATTTT.

This clone came up once. The V call is TRBV5-1, the J call TRBJ2-5; no firm D call. The germline V gene encodes CDR1 SGHRS and CDR2 YFSETQ. V dropped 0 bases and J dropped 7 bases, with 4 bases sitting between them. The CDR3 is 11 residues long. The chain's CDR3 is CASSLVGTQYF. CDR3 DNA sequence: TGCGCCAGCAGCTTGGTGGGGACCCAGTACTTC.

The gene calls are TRBV11-2 and TRBJ2-1, with 7 nucleotides matching TRBD1. V was clipped by 1 base and J by 5 bases; unmatched bases: 8. The germline CDR1 and CDR2 sequences are SGHAT and FQNNGV. This CDR3 is built from 16 residues. The CDR3 loop reads CASSLVRTGPNNEQFF. CDR3 bases: TGTGCCAGCAGCTTAGTAAGGACAGGACCTAACAATGAGCAGTTCTTC.

The chain links TRBV3-1 (or the pseudogene TRBV3-2) to TRBJ2-5; D not resolved. Trimming left V 4 bases short and J 1 base short, with 4 bases between. This CDR3 has 12 amino acids. CDR1 is LGHDT and CDR2 is YNNKEL in the germline V gene (reference sequence). CDR3 in amino acids: CASSLGQETQYF. The CDR3 DNA is TGTGCCAGCAGCCTCGGCCAAGAGACCCAGTACTTC.

A single count supports this clone. This chain joins TRBV7-8 and TRBJ2-7; possibly TRBD2 for D (6 bases). Germline V lookup: CDR1 SGHVS, CDR2 FQNEAQ. The CDR3 is made up of 14 amino acids. V was shortened by 5 bases and J by 7 bases, with 18 bases between the two germline ends. The CDR3 DNA follows: TGTGCCAGCAGCCAAGGTGCGGGGTTTGGGGAGCAGTACTTC. Translating it yields CASSQGAGFGEQYF.

J is TRBJ1-3 and V is TRBV6-5, with TRBD1 as a possible D gene (5 bases). The CDR3 extends over 13 amino acids. V was clipped by 2 bases and J by 8 bases, with 10 bases between them. Looked up from germline, CDR1 is MNHEY and CDR2 is SVGAGI. As DNA, the CDR3 is TGTGCCAGCAGTTACGGACAACTGGACACCATATATTTT. It is translated as CASSYGQLDTIYF.

The table lists this clone with a few counts. An end of the junction differs from the germline gene, which may be a read error. Within the sample, other DNA sequences also encode this same CDR3. V is TRBV9 and J is TRBJ1-1, with D perhaps matching TRBD1 (6 bases). Germline V gene data show CDR1 as SGDLS and CDR2 as YYNGEE. This CDR3 comprises 14 residues. The CDR3 here is CASSVDRMNTEAFF. The CDR3 DNA reads as TGTGCCAGCAGTGTAGACAGGATGAACACTGAAGCTTTCTTT.

The V gene is TRBV28, the J gene TRBJ1-5; D gene unclear. Germline CDR1 MDHEN, CDR2 SYDVKM. Between the trimmed V and J ends, which lost 5 bases and 4 bases, there was a span of 3 bases. This CDR3 region has 11 residues. CDR3 region: CASSVNQPQHF. The CDR3 DNA follows: TGTGCCAGCAGTGTAAATCAGCCCCAGCATTTT.

CDR3 DNA sequence: TGCAGCGGGCAGGGTTATGGGAACACTGAAGCTTTCTTT. Translating gives CSGQGYGNTEAFF. The chain links TRBV29-1 to TRBJ1-1, with D perhaps matching TRBD1 (5 bases). Germline CDR1 reads SQVTM; CDR2 reads ANQGSEA. V shed 7 bases and J shed 1 base, with 13 bases lying between them. This CDR3 comprises 13 residues.

This clone was found once. The chain carries TRBV9 and TRBJ2-3, with D perhaps matching TRBD1 (5 bases). The CDR3 contains 15 residues. Trimming removed 2 bases from V and 0 bases from J, with 10 bases in between. CDR1 is SGDLS and CDR2 is YYNGEE in the germline V gene. Here the CDR3 reads CASSVGLPSTDTQYF. The CDR3 DNA follows: TGTGCCAGCAGCGTGGGGCTACCGAGCACAGATACGCAGTATTTT.

This chain connects TRBV18 to TRBJ1-1, with D unclear. With 0 bases removed from V and 3 bases from J, the gap between germline ends came to 11 bases. The CDR3 sequence is 15 residues long. CDR1 and CDR2 (germline): KGHSH, LQKENI. CDR3 protein: CASSPPAGPDTEAFF. Here the CDR3 DNA reads TGTGCCAGCTCACCACCGGCGGGTCCGGACACTGAAGCTTTCTTT.

The chain joins TRBV7-9 to TRBJ1-4, with D unresolved. The CDR3 length is 12 residues. CDR1 and CDR2 from the germline V gene are SEHNR and FQNEAQ (reference sequence). Trimming stripped 8 bases from V and 5 bases from J, with 9 bases between. CDR3 nucleotide sequence: TGTGCCAGCGCACAGAGGAATGAAAAACTGTTTTTT. Translated, it gives CASAQRNEKLFF.

CDR3 loop: CASSKEREGSGANVLTF. As DNA, the CDR3 is TGTGCCAGCAGCAAAGAACGGGAGGGCTCTGGGGCCAACGTCCTGACTTTC. The rearrangement links TRBV21-1 to TRBJ2-6; TRBD2 reflects the table's D call only, with no check against the DNA. TRBV21-1 is shown as a pseudogene. The CDR3 runs to 17 residues.

J is TRBJ1-6 and V is TRBV30, with D unresolved. The germline V gene encodes CDR1 GTSNPN and CDR2 SVGIG (reference sequence). V was cut by 2 bases and J by 9 bases, with 11 bases left in between. CDR3 length: 13 amino acids. The CDR3 loop reads CAWSLQAGSPLHF. CDR3 in DNA: TGTGCCTGGAGTCTGCAGGCAGGTTCACCCCTCCACTTT.

The chain employs TRBV27 and TRBJ2-1, with a weak D call TRBD2 (6 bases). This CDR3 has 14 residues. The germline gives CDR1 MNHEY, CDR2 SMNVEV (reference sequence). Trimming left V 2 bases short and J 6 bases short, with 11 bases between. The CDR3 protein is CASSLTLASNEQFF. The CDR3 bases are TGTGCCAGCAGTTTAACGCTAGCGTCCAATGAGCAGTTCTTC.

DNA for the CDR3: TGTGCCAGCATCCGAGACAGGGTCTATAATTCACCCCTCCACTTT. This codes for CASIRDRVYNSPLHF. The genes are TRBV2 and TRBJ1-6; TRBD1 matches at 7 bases. Germline lookup yields CDR1 SNHLY and CDR2 FYNNEI. The length of the CDR3 is 15 residues. After removal of 7 bases from V and 3 bases from J, the junction contained 6 bases not matched to a gene.

CDR3 bases: TGTGCCAGCAGGGTAGGGACAGGGGTATATGGCTACACCTTC. It translates to CASRVGTGVYGYTF. The chain has TRBV2 and TRBJ1-2, with 10 bases fitting TRBD1. The trim removed 6 bases at V and 5 bases at J, leaving 6 bases unmatched. The CDR3 is made up of 14 amino acids. CDR1 is SNHLY, CDR2 FYNNEI, per germline.

This chain links TRBV7-2 with TRBJ2-7; D ambiguous. With 0 bases removed from V and 2 bases from J, the gap between germline ends came to 5 bases. Germline CDR1 SGHTA, CDR2 FQGNSA. The CDR3 totals 13 residues. In DNA form, the CDR3 reads TGTGCCAGCAGCTTAGCCCCTACCTACGAGCAGTACTTC. Its protein product is CASSLAPTYEQYF.

The chain carries TRBV27 and TRBJ2-7; tentative D call: TRBD2 (6 bases). The CDR3 contains 13 residues. From germline, CDR1 is MNHEY and CDR2 SMNVEV (reference sequence). Trimming took 1 base from V and 7 from J, leaving 11 bases between them. This chain's CDR3 is CASSLYPGREQYF. The CDR3 bases are TGTGCCAGCAGTTTATATCCCGGGAGAGAGCAGTACTTC.

This chain uses TRBV9 with TRBJ2-2; the D is unclear. This CDR3 contains 16 residues. Trimming pared 0 bases from V and 6 bases from J, leaving 15 bases between. In germline, CDR1 is SGDLS, CDR2 YYNGEE. Here the CDR3 DNA reads TGTGCCAGCAGCGTAGGGTACCCACAAGTCGCCGGGGAGCTGTTTTTT. This codes for CASSVGYPQVAGELFF.

This clone was seen once. The chain has TRBV20-1 and TRBJ2-3, with unresolved D. Germline-derived CDR1 and CDR2 are DFQATT and SNEGSKA (reference sequence). This CDR3 comprises 13 residues. V was cut by 3 bases and J by 0 bases, with 7 bases left in between. CDR3 protein: CSASYISTDTQYF. The CDR3 nucleotides read TGCAGTGCTAGTTACATCAGCACAGATACGCAGTATTTT.

The chain combines TRBV5-6 with TRBJ1-3; the D is unclear. CDR1 and CDR2 (germline): SGHDT, YYEEEE. This CDR3 region has 16 residues. Trimming took off 4 bases at V and 0 bases at J, with 14 bases between the two ends. CDR3: CASSGDGPHSGNTIYF. CDR3 coding DNA: TGTGCCAGCAGCGGTGACGGCCCCCACTCTGGAAACACCATATATTTT.

This clone appeared a few times. The rearrangement links TRBV9 to TRBJ2-7; a possible D gene is TRBD1 (7 bases). CDR3 length: 14 residues. Trimming took 4 bases from V and 6 from J, leaving 17 bases between them. Germline-derived CDR1 and CDR2 are SGDLS and YYNGEE. CDR3 bases: TGTGCCAGCAGCACGGCAGGGGGGCCCCGCGAGCAGTACTTC. Translating it yields CASSTAGGPREQYF.